One and the same sample provided the 12 T cell receptor beta chains below, sequenced in a study of blood T cell repertoires in COVID-19. Produced via immunoSEQ multiplex PCR; TCRdb's table is partial and in-frame only. This table holds 250,000 to 300,000 clones, roughly 90% found once. What was sequenced was PBMCs or T cells enriched from blood (not recorded which). Receptors were obtained from a woman younger than 45 who had recovered from COVID-19.

Concerning this clone itself: The same CDR3 arises from other DNA sequences in this sample as well. The J gene is TRBJ2-2, the V gene TRBV24-1, with a possible D match to TRBD1 (5 bases). The CDR3 totals 16 residues. Germline CDR1 reads KGHDR; CDR2 reads SFDVKD. The germline V and J ends were trimmed by 0 bases and 2 bases, with 9 bases remaining between them. In DNA, the CDR3 is TGTGCCACCAGTGATTTGCGGCAGGGCAACACCGGGGAGCTGTTTTTT. Its translation is CATSDLRQGNTGELFF.

The V call is TRBV30, the J call TRBJ2-7; possibly TRBD2 for D (6 bases). The CDR3 sequence is 14 residues long. The V end lost 3 bases, the J end lost 2 bases, and 14 bases lay between the germline ends. Germline V gene data show CDR1 as GTSNPN and CDR2 as SVGIG (reference sequence). The CDR3 nucleotides are TGTGCCTGGAGCCTATGGGGAGGTACCTACGAGCAGTACTTC. It encodes CAWSLWGGTYEQYF. Drawing the rest from reference TRBV30 and TRBJ2-7, the complete variable domain is SQTIHQWPATLVQPVGSPLSLECTVEGTSNPNLYWYRQAAGRGLQLLFYSVGIGQISSEVPQNLSASRPQDRQFILSSKKLLLSDSGFYLCAWSLWGGTYEQYFGPGTRLTVT.

The chain is built from TRBV27 and TRBJ2-1; 9 bases line up with TRBD2. Trimming cost V 5 bases and J 8 bases; bases outside gene matches: 10. Germline lookup yields CDR1 MNHEY and CDR2 SMNVEV (reference sequence). The CDR3 consists of 15 residues. The CDR3 here is CASSPAGGVSYEQFF. CDR3 coding DNA: TGTGCCAGCAGTCCAGCGGGAGGCGTTAGCTATGAGCAGTTCTTC.

CDR3 sequence (DNA): TGTGCCAGCAGCCCTCTAACGAACACCGGGGAGCTGTTTTTT. Amino acids: CASSPLTNTGELFF. The chain carries TRBV3-1 (or the pseudogene TRBV3-2) and TRBJ2-2; D unclear. This CDR3 has 14 residues. Trimming pared 4 bases from V and 0 bases from J, leaving 6 bases between. Germline CDR1 and CDR2: LGHDT and YNNKEL (reference sequence).

This chain uses TRBV7-9 with TRBJ1-2; D is uncertain. The germline gives CDR1 SEHNR, CDR2 FQNEAQ (reference sequence). The CDR3 sequence is 15 residues long. V lost 3 bases to trimming and J lost 0 bases, with 11 bases between them. CDR3 loop: CASSFGPTSNYGYTF. CDR3 nucleotide sequence: TGTGCCAGCAGCTTTGGGCCAACATCTAACTATGGCTACACCTTC.

This rearrangement joins TRBV4-1 to TRBJ1-5; D is unclear. The CDR3 covers 12 residues. Germline-derived CDR1 and CDR2 are MGHRA and YSYEKL. Trimming cost V 1 base and J 6 bases, with 4 bases left between them. CDR3 coding DNA: TGCGCCAGCAGCCAAGGGGCTCAGCCCCAGCATTTT. It yields the protein CASSQGAQPQHF.

The CDR3 protein is CASSEPGRETQYF. CDR3 sequence (DNA): TGTGCCAGCAGTGAACCGGGGAGAGAGACCCAGTACTTC. V usage is TRBV2 and J usage is TRBJ2-5; the D gene is possibly TRBD2 (5 bases). The CDR3 is 13 residues long. V lost 2 bases and J lost 4, with 8 bases in between. CDR1 is SNHLY, CDR2 FYNNEI, per germline.

This clone has just one count. V and J are TRBV7-2 and TRBJ1-1; D possibly corresponds to TRBD1 (6 bases). Germline CDR1 reads SGHTA; CDR2 reads FQGNSA. This CDR3 has 14 amino acids. V lost 4 bases and J lost 7, with 16 bases in between. CDR3 loop: CASSSQGIVNEAFF. The CDR3 nucleotides are TGTGCCAGCAGCTCGCAGGGGATAGTAAATGAAGCTTTCTTT.

The J gene is TRBJ1-2, the V gene TRBV28, with TRBD1 matching 8 bases. The V segment lost 10 bases and the J segment 8 bases; nucleotides outside the gene matches: 6. The germline gives CDR1 MDHEN, CDR2 SYDVKM. This CDR3 has 11 residues. In nucleotides, the CDR3 is TGTGCCACCGACAGGGGAGAGGGCTACACCTTC. It specifies CATDRGEGYTF.

V and J are TRBV7-2 and TRBJ1-5; a weak D match, TRBD1 (6 bases). The CDR3 loop spans 13 amino acids. Trimming pared 5 bases from V and 7 bases from J, leaving 12 bases between. The germline V gene has CDR1 SGHTA and CDR2 FQGNSA. CDR3 bases: TGTGCCAGCAGCACCCTTAGGGGGCAGCCCCAGCATTTT. This gives the protein CASSTLRGQPQHF.

The chain uses TRBV10-1 and TRBJ2-1; 10 bases fit TRBD2. The CDR3 spans 14 residues. The germline CDR1 and CDR2 sequences are WNHNN and SYGVQD (reference sequence). V shed 5 bases, J shed 4 bases, and the junction held 2 bases outside the gene matches. The DNA of the CDR3 is TGCGCCAGCAGTCGGACTAGCGGATACAATGAGCAGTTCTTC. Translation gives CASSRTSGYNEQFF.

The count of this clone is one. The J gene is TRBJ2-7, the V gene TRBV5-1; TRBD1 aligns across 10 bases. The CDR3 length is 14 residues. Trimming removed 0 bases from V and 5 bases from J; junction bases left unmatched: 2. Germline lookup yields CDR1 SGHRS and CDR2 YFSETQ. CDR3 loop: CASSLETGGHEQYF. The DNA of the CDR3 is TGCGCCAGCAGCTTGGAGACAGGGGGCCACGAGCAGTACTTC.